The next 17 T cell receptor beta chains were all read from a single sample in a study of T cell responses to AZD1222 COVID-19 vaccine. The data were produced by immunoSEQ multiplex PCR, yet TCRdb's version contains in-frame clones alone and is incomplete. The sample shows tens of thousands of clones, roughly nine tenths of them seen only once. The specimen comprised peripheral blood, sampled on day 0 of AZD1222 vaccination. These receptor sequences come from an adult in good health.

This clone was seen only a few times. V is TRBV6-6 and J is TRBJ1-4; D not resolved. V shed 2 bases and J shed 5 bases, with 15 bases lying between them. The CDR3 sequence is 16 residues long. Germline values: CDR1 MNHNY, CDR2 SVGAGI (reference sequence). CDR3 DNA sequence: TGTGCCAGCAGTTACAATCAAGGGTCCTGGAATGAAAAACTGTTTTTT. Residues: CASSYNQGSWNEKLFF.

The gene calls are TRBV3-1 (or the pseudogene TRBV3-2) and TRBJ2-1, with TRBD2 as a possible D gene (5 bases). Per the germline V gene, CDR1 is LGHDT and CDR2 is YNNKEL (reference sequence). V was trimmed by 4 bases and J by 14 bases, leaving 12 bases between them. The CDR3 length is 11 residues. CDR3 protein: CASSPGLGEFF. CDR3 nucleotides: TGTGCCAGCAGCCCCGGGCTCGGGGAGTTCTTC.

This clone appeared once. The chain is built from TRBV7-9 and TRBJ1-2; 7 bases map to TRBD1. The CDR3 has 16 residues. Germline values: CDR1 SEHNR, CDR2 FQNEAQ (reference sequence). J lost 2 bases, V lost 2 bases, and 8 bases had no gene match. The CDR3 spells CASSLSTGLGNYGYTF. CDR3 nucleotides: TGTGCCAGCAGCTTATCGACAGGGTTGGGCAACTATGGCTACACCTTC.

V and J are TRBV7-3 and TRBJ1-5; D unclear. V lost 5 bases and J lost 3, with 8 bases in between. From germline, CDR1 is SGHTA and CDR2 FQGTGA. CDR3 length equals 13 residues. As DNA, the CDR3 is TGTGCCAGCAGCCTGGGAGTCAATCAGCCCCAGCATTTT. It codes for CASSLGVNQPQHF.

This clone was seen more than once but under ten times. The rearrangement joins TRBV12-3 or TRBV12-4 to TRBJ2-2; D remains unclear. The CDR3 is 13 residues long. V lost 5 bases to trimming and J lost 4 bases, with 8 bases between them. CDR3 in amino acids: CASSSSGTGELFF. The CDR3 DNA reads as TGTGCCAGCAGTAGTTCGGGCACCGGGGAGCTGTTTTTT.

This clone was counted a few times. The chain uses TRBV30 and TRBJ1-2; D is unresolved. This CDR3 is built from 10 residues. V was clipped by 7 bases and J by 6 bases, with 9 bases between them. CDR1 and CDR2 (germline): GTSNPN, SVGIG (reference sequence). The DNA of the CDR3 is TGTGCCTCCCCCGTCAATGGCTACACCTTC. The encoded protein is CASPVNGYTF.

This clone was detected only a few times. This chain uses TRBV6-5 with TRBJ2-7; the match to TRBD1 covers 7 bases. Trimming took 10 bases from V and 0 from J; bases not matched to a gene: 9. The germline gives CDR1 MNHEY, CDR2 SVGAGI. This CDR3 has 14 residues. The CDR3: CATTTGIVSYEQYF. CDR3 DNA sequence: TGTGCCACCACGACAGGGATCGTCTCCTACGAGCAGTACTTC.

This clone has more than one count but fewer than ten. V is TRBV27 and J is TRBJ2-1; D not resolved. Germline CDR1 is MNHEY and CDR2 is SMNVEV (reference sequence). Trimming removed 6 bases from V and 6 bases from J, with 12 bases in between. The CDR3 totals 13 residues. As DNA, the CDR3 is TGTGCCAGCAGCCCTGTTTCCCCCAATGAGCAGTTCTTC. Translated, it gives CASSPVSPNEQFF.

The rearrangement uses TRBV18 and TRBJ1-2, with unresolved D. The length of the CDR3 is 15 residues. V was trimmed by 0 bases and J by 3 bases, leaving 11 bases between them. Looked up from germline, CDR1 is KGHSH and CDR2 is LQKENI. The CDR3 DNA reads as TGTGCCAGCTCACCACCGGTCCAACGGGACTATGGCTACACCTTC. Its translation is CASSPPVQRDYGYTF.

V is TRBV19 and J is TRBJ2-1, with a possible D match to TRBD1 (6 bases). Between the trimmed V and J ends, which lost 3 bases and 0 bases, there was a span of 12 bases. Germline V gives CDR1 LNHDA, CDR2 SQIVND (reference sequence). This CDR3 is 16 amino acids long. The DNA for the CDR3 is TGTGCCAGTAGTATCCGGCACAGGGACTCCTACAATGAGCAGTTCTTC. Amino acid sequence: CASSIRHRDSYNEQFF.

The chain links TRBV19 to TRBJ1-5; TRBD1 matches at 9 bases. Trimming took 8 bases from V and 4 from J; bases not matched to a gene: 3. The V gene's germline CDR1 is LNHDA and CDR2 SQIVND (reference sequence). The CDR3 spans 13 residues. Here the CDR3 reads CASRTGANQPQHF. CDR3 DNA: TGTGCCAGTCGGACAGGGGCGAATCAGCCCCAGCATTTT.

The genes are TRBV11-2 and TRBJ2-5, with 8 bases aligning to TRBD2. After removal of 4 bases from V and 4 bases from J, the junction contained 14 bases not matched to a gene. Germline V gene data show CDR1 as SGHAT and CDR2 as FQNNGV. CDR3 size: 17 residues. The CDR3 is CASSSLFAGRAIETQYF. As DNA, the CDR3 is TGTGCCAGCAGCTCCCTTTTTGCCGGGAGGGCCATAGAGACCCAGTACTTC. The full variable domain, completed using reference TRBV11-2 and TRBJ2-5, is EAGVAQSPRYKIIEKRQSVAFWCNPISGHATLYWYQQILGQGPKLLIQFQNNGVVDDSQLPKDRFSAERLKGVDSTLKIQPAKLEDSAVYLCASSSLFAGRAIETQYFGPGTRLLVL.

The CDR3 nucleotides are TGTGCCAGCAGCTTAAGATTGCGCAATCAGCCCCAGCATTTT. It is translated as CASSLRLRNQPQHF. The chain employs TRBV7-2 and TRBJ1-5; D unresolved. Germline CDR1 SGHTA, CDR2 FQGNSA. V gave up 2 bases and J gave up 2 bases, with 7 bases separating them. The CDR3 has 14 amino acids.

The chain has TRBV29-1 and TRBJ2-1; 7 nucleotides agree with TRBD2. The CDR3 spans 15 residues. Germline CDR1 is SQVTM and CDR2 is ANQGSEA. Trimming at V came to 3 bases and at J to 4 bases, leaving 9 bases not matched to a gene. This chain's CDR3 is CSVELRREWYNEQFF. CDR3 sequence (DNA): TGCAGCGTTGAGCTCCGGCGGGAGTGGTACAATGAGCAGTTCTTC.

This rearrangement joins TRBV7-9 to TRBJ2-3; D is ambiguous. V lost 3 bases, J lost 2 bases, and 9 bases lay in between. CDR1 is SEHNR, CDR2 FQNEAQ, per germline (reference sequence). This CDR3 has 14 amino acids. The CDR3 DNA reads as TGTGCCAGCAGCTTGGGCAGTCACACAGATACGCAGTATTTT. This translates into CASSLGSHTDTQYF. Full variable domain (outside the CDR3, taken from reference TRBV7-9 and TRBJ2-3): DTGVSQNPRHKITKRGQNVTFRCDPISEHNRLYWYRQTLGQGPEFLTYFQNEAQLEKSRLLSDRFSAERPKGSFSTLEIQRTEQGDSAMYLCASSLGSHTDTQYFGPGTRLTVL.

The rearrangement links TRBV2 to TRBJ2-7; TRBD2 aligns across 10 bases. The CDR3 runs to 17 residues. Looked up from germline, CDR1 is SNHLY and CDR2 is FYNNEI. V lost 5 bases and J lost 1; bases outside the gene matches: 11. The CDR3 DNA sequence: TGTGCCAGCAGTTCCCAAAGAGCGGGAGGGCCGTCCTACGAGCAGTACTTC. This translates into CASSSQRAGGPSYEQYF.

This rearrangement joins TRBV6-1 to TRBJ1-2, with unresolved D. The V end lost 2 bases, the J end lost 5 bases, and 12 bases lay between the germline ends. Germline assignment: CDR1 MNHNS and CDR2 SASEGT. The CDR3 covers 14 residues. The CDR3 DNA reads TGTGCCAGCAGTGAATGGGCAGAAAAATATGGCTACACCTTC. Translation: CASSEWAEKYGYTF.